The sample holds a few counts of the clone carrying this TCR beta chain. The data derive from a study of response to subunit inactivated influenza vaccine. TCRdb fed the RT-PCR reads into MiXCR, producing one record per CDR3 protein. The sample has more than 450,000 distinct CDR3 sequences; 11% are singletons. The CDR3 consists of 14 residues. V lost 2 bases to trimming and J lost 9 bases, with 14 bases between them. Germline lookup yields CDR1 DFQATT and CDR2 SNEGSKA (reference sequence). These data were also reused for a study on T cells expressing NK-cell markers. That investigation notes: The authors made TCR beta cDNA libraries by 5'RACE template switching. This switching added a universal primer site and UMIs. Only alpha-beta TCR T cells were sorted in several experiments, using an anti-gamma-delta TCR antibody. Each of roughly six donors carried dominant NKG2C+ clonotypes accounting for about 1.0-8% of CD8+ T cells. Also leading the CD3+CD56-NKG2C+ fraction in several donors were these clonotypes.

The sequence came from a man in his forties or fifties who received an inactivated influenza vaccine. This material consisted of PBMCs from blood, taken on the day of vaccination. The V call is TRBV20-1, the J call TRBJ1-6, with a weak D call TRBD1 (6 bases). The CDR3 DNA reads as TGCAGTGCTAGAAGCGGGACATTAAGTTCACCCCTCCACTTT. Its protein product is CSARSGTLSSPLHF.